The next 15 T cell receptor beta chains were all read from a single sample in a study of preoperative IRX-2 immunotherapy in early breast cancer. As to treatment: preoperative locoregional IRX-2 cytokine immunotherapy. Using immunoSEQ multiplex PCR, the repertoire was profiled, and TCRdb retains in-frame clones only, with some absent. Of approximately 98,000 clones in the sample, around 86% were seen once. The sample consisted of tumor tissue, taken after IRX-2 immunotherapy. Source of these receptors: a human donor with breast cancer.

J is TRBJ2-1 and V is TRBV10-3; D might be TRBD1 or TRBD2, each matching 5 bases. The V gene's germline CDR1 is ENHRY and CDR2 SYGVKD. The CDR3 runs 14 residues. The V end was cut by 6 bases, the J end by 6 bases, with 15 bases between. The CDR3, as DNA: TGTGCCATCAGGAGTGGGGGACGGGCCAATGAGCAGTTCTTC. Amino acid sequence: CAIRSGGRANEQFF.

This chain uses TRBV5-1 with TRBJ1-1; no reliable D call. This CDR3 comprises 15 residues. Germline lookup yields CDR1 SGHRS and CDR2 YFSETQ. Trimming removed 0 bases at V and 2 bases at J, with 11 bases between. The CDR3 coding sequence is TGCGCCAGCAGCTTGGACAGTCCATCAAACACTGAAGCTTTCTTT. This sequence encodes CASSLDSPSNTEAFF.

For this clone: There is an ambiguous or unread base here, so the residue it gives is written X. The CDR3 loop reads CASSSTGXYSPLHF. As DNA, the CDR3 is TGTGCCAGCAGCTCGACAGGGRGGTACTCACCCCTCCACTTT. The V call is TRBV11-3, the J call TRBJ1-6; 7 nucleotides match TRBD1. The germline gives CDR1 SGHNT, CDR2 YENEEA. V lost 4 bases to trimming and J lost 10 bases; unmatched junction nucleotides: 7. This CDR3 is built from 14 residues.

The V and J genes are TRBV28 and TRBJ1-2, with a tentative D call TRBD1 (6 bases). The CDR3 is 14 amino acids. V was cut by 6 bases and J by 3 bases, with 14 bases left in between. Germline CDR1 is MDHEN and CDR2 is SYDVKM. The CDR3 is CASSSLPGDYGYTF. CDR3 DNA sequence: TGTGCCAGCAGCTCCCTCCCAGGGGACTATGGCTACACCTTC.

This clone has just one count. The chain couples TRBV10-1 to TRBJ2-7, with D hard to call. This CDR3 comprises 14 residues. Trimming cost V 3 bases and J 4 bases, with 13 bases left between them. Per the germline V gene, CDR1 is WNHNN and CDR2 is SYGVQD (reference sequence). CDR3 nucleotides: TGCGCCAGCAGTGACAACAGAAGGGCTTACGAGCAGTACTTC. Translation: CASSDNRRAYEQYF.

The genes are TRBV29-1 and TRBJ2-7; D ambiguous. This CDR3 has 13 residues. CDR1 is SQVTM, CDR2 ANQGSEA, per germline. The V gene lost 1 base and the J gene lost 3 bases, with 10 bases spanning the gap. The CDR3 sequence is CSVEGNRNYEQYF. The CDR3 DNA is TGCAGCGTTGAAGGCAACAGAAACTACGAGCAGTACTTC.

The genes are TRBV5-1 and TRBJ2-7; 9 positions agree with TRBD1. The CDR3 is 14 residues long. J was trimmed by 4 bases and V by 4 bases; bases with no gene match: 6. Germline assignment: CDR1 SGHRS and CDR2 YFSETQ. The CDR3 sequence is CASSLTGGIYEQYF. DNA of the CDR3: TGCGCCAGCAGCCTGACAGGGGGAATTTACGAGCAGTACTTC.

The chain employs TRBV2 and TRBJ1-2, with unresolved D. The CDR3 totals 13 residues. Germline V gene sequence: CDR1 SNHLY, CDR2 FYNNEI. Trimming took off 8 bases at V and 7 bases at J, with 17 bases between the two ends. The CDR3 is CASSIIPGRGYTF. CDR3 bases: TGTGCCAGCTCGATAATACCTGGTCGTGGCTACACCTTC. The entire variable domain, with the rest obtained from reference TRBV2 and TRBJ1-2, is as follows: EPEVTQTPSHQVTQMGQEVILRCVPISNHLYFYWYRQILGQKVEFLVSFYNNEISEKSEIFDDQFSVERPDGSNFTLKIRSTKLEDSAMYFCASSIIPGRGYTFGSGTRLTVV.

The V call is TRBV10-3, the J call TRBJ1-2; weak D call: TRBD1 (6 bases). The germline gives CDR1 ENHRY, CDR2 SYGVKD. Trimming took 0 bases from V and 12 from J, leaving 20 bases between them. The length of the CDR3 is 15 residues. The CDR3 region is CAISESKGGVWLHTF. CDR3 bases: TGTGCCATCAGTGAGTCGAAGGGGGGAGTATGGCTACACACCTTC.

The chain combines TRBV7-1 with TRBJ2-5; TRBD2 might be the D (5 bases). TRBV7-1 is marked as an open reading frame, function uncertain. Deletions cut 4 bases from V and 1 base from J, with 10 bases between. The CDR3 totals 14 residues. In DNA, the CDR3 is TGTGCCAGCAGCTTACTCGGGATCCAAGAGACCCAGTACTTC. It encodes CASSLLGIQETQYF.

The CDR3 region has the DNA TGCGCCAGCAGCTCTAGGTTAGAATCCTACGAGCAGTACTTC. Its translation: CASSSRLESYEQYF. This chain links TRBV5-1 with TRBJ2-7; no clear D. The CDR3 spans 14 residues. Germline V gene sequence: CDR1 SGHRS, CDR2 YFSETQ. V lost 3 bases and J lost 1, with 11 bases in between.

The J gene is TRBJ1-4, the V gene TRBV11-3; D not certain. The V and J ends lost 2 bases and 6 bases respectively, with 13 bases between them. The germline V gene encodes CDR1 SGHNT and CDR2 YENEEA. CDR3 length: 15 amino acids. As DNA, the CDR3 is TGTGCCAGCAGCTTATTGGCTTTGTTGGATGAAAAACTGTTTTTT. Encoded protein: CASSLLALLDEKLFF.

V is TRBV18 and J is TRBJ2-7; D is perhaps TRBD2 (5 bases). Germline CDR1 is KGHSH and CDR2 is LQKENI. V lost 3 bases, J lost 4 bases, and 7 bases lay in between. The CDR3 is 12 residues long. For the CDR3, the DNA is TGTGCCAGCTCACCCGAGGGTTACGAGCAGTACTTC. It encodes CASSPEGYEQYF.

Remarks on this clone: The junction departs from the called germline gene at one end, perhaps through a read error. CDR3 sequence (DNA): TGTGCCATCAGTGGGGACAGGGGGGCTGGGGCCAACGTCCTGACTTTC. Residues: CAISGDRGAGANVLTF. The chain carries TRBV6-8 and TRBJ2-6; 11 bases agree with TRBD1. Germline V gene sequence: CDR1 MNHGY, CDR2 SAAAGT. The CDR3 runs to 16 residues.

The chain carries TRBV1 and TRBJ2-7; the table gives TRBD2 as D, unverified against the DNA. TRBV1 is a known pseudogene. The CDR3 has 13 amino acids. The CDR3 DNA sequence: TGCGCCAGCAGCTATGTGTTGGGAGACGAGCAGTACTTC. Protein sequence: CASSYVLGDEQYF.